This record covers a single T cell receptor (beta chain). Its specificity is unknown. This entry is derived from a study of CD8+ T cells in alopecia areata. General observations from the study: Against the mouse data, patients shared TCRs less clearly, possibly for HLA reasons.

Reverse transcribed after extraction, RNA yielded cDNA as the sequencing template. Method: immunoSEQ multiplex PCR; TCRdb's copy keeps in-frame clones and lacks some. The sample shows 170,000 or so clones, 63% of them seen only once. The CDR3 is made up of 17 amino acids. The germline gives CDR1 SEHNR, CDR2 FQNEAQ (reference sequence). V lost 2 bases and J lost 2; bases outside the gene matches: 7. Alopecia areata patients provided lesional scalp punch biopsies and peripheral blood. The sequencing here drew on CD4+ T cells sorted from blood, taken at week 0. The rearrangement uses TRBV7-9 and TRBJ2-2; TRBD2 aligns across 8 bases. The TCR comes from a human donor with alopecia areata. CDR3 amino acids: CASSLTRLAHNTGELFF. CDR3 coding DNA: TGTGCCAGCAGCTTAACGAGACTAGCGCATAACACCGGGGAGCTGTTTTTT.